This T cell receptor (beta chain) is from a study of blood T cells in healthy people across ages. The study's findings and limits: There were more naive CD4+ cells and higher diversity in long-lived donors than in aged donors.

Aged roughly 6 to 90, donors were systemically healthy Caucasians from Russia. Each donor had roughly 10 milliliters of peripheral blood drawn. In regard to this clonotype: Its antigen is still unknown.

The second PCR ran about 6 to 11 cycles with a sample-barcoded 5' primer and J-beta primers. Each single sample gave us at least 2.5 million CDR3-containing paired-end reads. TCRdb recomputed calls from the 5' RACE reads with MiXCR, one row per CDR3 protein. The sample consists of over 1,200,000 distinct CDR3 sequences, 59% of them appearing once. V dropped 5 bases and J dropped 6 bases, with 28 bases sitting between them. Germline CDR1 reads SGHVS; CDR2 reads FNYEAQ. The CDR3 covers 18 residues. This TCR came from a man younger than 35 in good health. Sequencing was done on a sample of blood. The V gene is TRBV7-6, the J gene TRBJ1-2; D is unclear. CDR3 protein: CASSPIPSLVSAANGYTF. For the CDR3, the DNA is TGTGCCAGCAGCCCAATCCCGAGCTTAGTCAGTGCGGCGAATGGCTACACCTTC. Based on the CDR3 plus reference TRBV7-6 and TRBJ1-2, the full variable domain is GAGVSQSPRYKVTKRGQDVALRCDPISGHVSLYWYRQALGQGPEFLTYFNYEAQQDKSGLPNDRFSAERPEGSISTLTIQRTEQRDSAMYRCASSPIPSLVSAANGYTFGSGTRLTVV.